Below, 30 T cell receptor beta chains from the same sample are listed, as sequenced in a study of blood T cell repertoires in COVID-19. Sequencing was performed with immunoSEQ multiplex PCR; in TCRdb, only in-frame clones are kept and a portion is missing. The profile shows a few hundred thousand clones, roughly 84% of them singletons. Material: PBMCs or T cells enriched from blood (not recorded which). The receptors were gathered from a woman in her twenties or thirties who had recovered from COVID-19.

This chain uses TRBV4-1 with TRBJ1-5; 12 bases line up with TRBD1. Germline CDR1 is MGHRA and CDR2 is YSYEKL. The CDR3 consists of 16 residues. The ends lost 3 bases at V and 7 bases at J; junction bases unmatched: 7. This CDR3 reads CASSHPGTGGEQPQHF. The CDR3 DNA follows: TGCGCCAGCAGCCATCCCGGGACAGGGGGCGAACAGCCCCAGCATTTT.

This chain joins TRBV27 and TRBJ2-7; D perhaps matches TRBD2 (5 bases). The CDR3 is 14 amino acids. The germline V gene encodes CDR1 MNHEY and CDR2 SMNVEV (reference sequence). Trimming pared 7 bases from V and 5 bases from J, leaving 18 bases between. CDR3 protein: CASISYGVDHEQYF. CDR3 DNA: TGTGCCAGCATTTCCTACGGGGTGGACCACGAGCAGTACTTC.

The CDR3 loop is CASRPADRGTEAFF. Written as DNA, the CDR3 is TGTGCCAGCAGACCCGCGGACAGGGGGACTGAAGCTTTCTTT. The chain links TRBV27 to TRBJ1-1; the match to TRBD1 covers 10 bases. There are 14 residues in the CDR3. The V gene's germline CDR1 is MNHEY and CDR2 SMNVEV (reference sequence). Losses at the gene ends were 6 bases for V and 5 bases for J; bases not matched to a gene: 6.

The chain recombines TRBV28 with TRBJ2-1; 8 bases are a match to TRBD2. V dropped 9 bases and J dropped 7; count of bases not matched to a gene: 14. The germline V gene has CDR1 MDHEN and CDR2 SYDVKM. There are 15 residues in the CDR3. This CDR3 reads CASTPGLALENEQFF. As DNA, the CDR3 is TGTGCCAGTACACCCGGACTAGCTCTGGAGAATGAGCAGTTCTTC.

The V call is TRBV28, the J call TRBJ2-3, with no clear D. The CDR3 contains 15 residues. Trimming took 2 bases from V and 1 from J, leaving 10 bases between them. The V gene's germline CDR1 is MDHEN and CDR2 SYDVKM. As DNA, the CDR3 is TGTGCCAGCAGTTTACCACTTAGTGGCACAGATACGCAGTATTTT. The encoded protein is CASSLPLSGTDTQYF.

The chain joins TRBV2 to TRBJ1-5; no clear D. In germline, CDR1 is SNHLY, CDR2 FYNNEI. This CDR3 comprises 14 residues. Trimming pared 6 bases from V and 0 bases from J, leaving 9 bases between. The CDR3 DNA reads as TGTGCCAGCAGGAACAGCTATAGCAATCAGCCCCAGCATTTT. This translates into CASRNSYSNQPQHF.

The CDR3 bases are TGTGCCAGCAGCCCCGGGGGCAATCAGCCCCAGCATTTT. Amino acids: CASSPGGNQPQHF. V and J are TRBV11-1 and TRBJ1-5; D gene unclear. The ends were cut back, 5 bases at V and 2 bases at J, with 7 bases in the middle. Germline V gives CDR1 SGHAT, CDR2 FQDESV (reference sequence). The CDR3 covers 13 residues.

The rearrangement joins TRBV6-6 to TRBJ2-7; D is possibly TRBD2 (6 bases). The CDR3 is made up of 15 amino acids. Germline V gene data show CDR1 as MNHNY and CDR2 as SVGAGI (reference sequence). V lost 5 bases to trimming and J lost 4 bases, with 18 bases between them. The CDR3 region has the DNA TGTGCCAGCAGTAGCCGAGAGGGAGGTACTTACGAGCAGTACTTC. Its protein product is CASSSREGGTYEQYF.

The rearrangement uses TRBV12-3 or TRBV12-4 and TRBJ1-4; D gene unclear. This CDR3 has 13 residues. Deletions cut 10 bases from V and 7 bases from J, with 16 bases between. The CDR3, as DNA: TGTGCCACCAGGCGTATGCGGGGTGAAAAACTGTTTTTT. Translated, it gives CATRRMRGEKLFF.

The rearrangement joins TRBV25-1 to TRBJ1-4; TRBD1 matches at 7 bases. Germline assignment: CDR1 MGHDK and CDR2 SYGVNS. With V trimmed by 2 bases and J by 0 bases, 3 bases remained unmatched. The length of the CDR3 is 16 residues. DNA for the CDR3: TGTGCCAGCAGTGAACCCGGGACAGCAACTAATGAAAAACTGTTTTTT. Its protein is CASSEPGTATNEKLFF.

J is TRBJ2-1 and V is TRBV7-9; TRBD1 matches 11 bases. Germline CDR1 SEHNR, CDR2 FQNEAQ (reference sequence). The CDR3 is made up of 15 amino acids. J gave up 7 bases and V 5 bases, and 7 bases lay outside the gene matches. In DNA form, the CDR3 reads TGTGCCAGCAGCAACCCGGGACAGGGGGTAAATGAGCAGTTCTTC. As protein: CASSNPGQGVNEQFF.

The chain carries TRBV11-2 and TRBJ2-1, with 8 nucleotides matching TRBD2. The CDR3 length is 14 residues. V was clipped by 2 bases and J by 10 bases; unmatched bases: 7. The germline gives CDR1 SGHAT, CDR2 FQNNGV. Written as DNA, the CDR3 is TGTGCCAGCAGCTTATTGGTAGCGGGAAACGAGCAGTTCTTC. Its translation: CASSLLVAGNEQFF.

This chain uses TRBV4-1 with TRBJ2-7; D unclear. Deletions cut 3 bases from V and 2 bases from J, with 14 bases between. The V gene's germline CDR1 is MGHRA and CDR2 YSYEKL. This CDR3 is 15 amino acids long. The CDR3, as DNA: TGCGCCAGCAGCCATGAGCTTAGTGCCACCTACGAGCAGTACTTC. It specifies CASSHELSATYEQYF.

The rearrangement joins TRBV27 to TRBJ1-1, with TRBD1 matching over 9 bases. The CDR3 sequence is 14 residues long. V was pared by 8 bases and J by 7 bases, with 11 bases of the junction left unmatched. The V gene's germline CDR1 is MNHEY and CDR2 SMNVEV (reference sequence). The CDR3 bases are TGTGCCAGCCCCGGACAGGGGCGAACAAGTGAAGCTTTCTTT. It yields the protein CASPGQGRTSEAFF.

A word on this clone: Within the sample, other DNA sequences also encode this same CDR3. This rearrangement joins TRBV27 to TRBJ2-3; 9 nucleotides match TRBD1. V shed 3 bases, J shed 7 bases, and the junction held 2 bases outside the gene matches. The germline V gene has CDR1 MNHEY and CDR2 SMNVEV (reference sequence). The CDR3 extends over 13 amino acids. The CDR3 is CASSLTGGNTQYF. Written as DNA, the CDR3 is TGTGCCAGCAGTTTGACAGGGGGAAATACGCAGTATTTT.

The chain links TRBV27 to TRBJ2-1, with 12 bases lining up with TRBD2. The CDR3 runs to 16 residues. The V gene's germline CDR1 is MNHEY and CDR2 SMNVEV (reference sequence). V was clipped by 4 bases and J by 2 bases; unmatched bases: 3. Written as DNA, the CDR3 is TGTGCCAGCAGTTCCCCTAGCGGGAGGGCCTACAATGAGCAGTTCTTC. This codes for CASSSPSGRAYNEQFF.

This chain connects TRBV7-8 to TRBJ1-6; TRBD1 agrees at 9 bases. CDR1 and CDR2 (germline): SGHVS, FQNEAQ. This CDR3 contains 14 residues. With V trimmed by 5 bases and J by 5 bases, 1 base remained unmatched. The CDR3 spells CASSRTGDNSPLHF. DNA for the CDR3: TGTGCCAGCAGCCGGACAGGGGATAATTCACCCCTCCACTTT.

V is TRBV27 and J is TRBJ1-5; unclear D gene. V shed 8 bases and J shed 0 bases, with 11 bases lying between them. Looked up from germline, CDR1 is MNHEY and CDR2 is SMNVEV (reference sequence). The CDR3 has 14 residues. The CDR3 protein is CASGLPISNQPQHF. CDR3 in DNA: TGTGCCAGCGGACTCCCCATTAGCAATCAGCCCCAGCATTTT.

The V and J genes are TRBV5-6 and TRBJ2-3, with 10 positions matching TRBD2. V dropped 2 bases and J dropped 0; count of bases not matched to a gene: 0. CDR1 and CDR2 from the germline V gene are SGHDT and YYEEEE. The CDR3 runs to 15 residues. CDR3 in amino acids: CASSLAGGSTDTQYF. CDR3 sequence (DNA): TGTGCCAGCAGCTTAGCGGGGGGGAGCACAGATACGCAGTATTTT.

The chain uses TRBV6-5 and TRBJ2-3, with 7 bases matching TRBD1. This CDR3 contains 15 residues. Germline assignment: CDR1 MNHEY and CDR2 SVGAGI. V lost 6 bases, J lost 4 bases, and 10 bases stayed unmatched. CDR3 DNA sequence: TGTGCCAGCAGCAAGGGACAGACCGAGCCAGATACGCAGTATTTT. Translation gives CASSKGQTEPDTQYF.

V usage is TRBV5-5 and J usage is TRBJ2-7; 11 nucleotides match TRBD1. The CDR3 loop spans 14 amino acids. CDR1 and CDR2 (germline): SGHKS, YYEKEE (reference sequence). V dropped 3 bases and J dropped 3; count of bases not matched to a gene: 2. The CDR3 protein is CASSWDRGIYEQYF. The DNA of the CDR3 is TGTGCCAGCAGCTGGGACAGGGGGATCTACGAGCAGTACTTC.

The chain links TRBV3-1 (or the pseudogene TRBV3-2) to TRBJ2-7; TRBD1 might be the D (6 bases). Looked up from germline, CDR1 is LGHDT and CDR2 is YNNKEL (reference sequence). V was clipped by 5 bases and J by 7 bases, with 12 bases between them. This CDR3 has 12 amino acids. The CDR3 loop reads CASSETRGEQYF. Here the CDR3 DNA reads TGTGCCAGCAGCGAGACAAGGGGGGAGCAGTACTTC.

The CDR3 DNA reads TGTGCCAGCAGTTTTGGCCTAGCTCACGAGCAGTACTTC. This codes for CASSFGLAHEQYF. The chain combines TRBV12-3 or TRBV12-4 with TRBJ2-7; D is possibly TRBD2 (5 bases). Trimming removed 3 bases at V and 5 bases at J, with 11 bases between. There are 13 residues in the CDR3.

The chain links TRBV28 to TRBJ2-1; 12 bases fit TRBD2. The germline gives CDR1 MDHEN, CDR2 SYDVKM. V was clipped by 0 bases and J by 3 bases; unmatched bases: 0. There are 16 residues in the CDR3. CDR3 loop: CASSLWTSGSYNEQFF. Written as DNA, the CDR3 is TGTGCCAGCAGTTTATGGACTAGCGGGAGCTACAATGAGCAGTTCTTC.

Here the CDR3 DNA reads TGTGCCAGCAGCCGGGGGGCGACTCATAGCAATCAGCCCCAGCATTTT. Translation gives CASSRGATHSNQPQHF. The J gene is TRBJ1-5, the V gene TRBV5-8, with D possibly matching TRBD1 (6 bases). Per germline, CDR1 SGHTS and CDR2 YDEGEE. V was cut by 4 bases and J by 0 bases, with 14 bases left in between. CDR3 length: 16 amino acids.

V and J are TRBV27 and TRBJ1-4; possible D gene TRBD1, 6 bases. The V end lost 6 bases, the J end lost 5 bases, and 13 bases lay between the germline ends. The CDR3 runs to 14 residues. Germline loops: CDR1 MNHEY, CDR2 SMNVEV (reference sequence). The CDR3: CASRSTGTNEKLFF. The CDR3 DNA sequence: TGTGCCAGCAGGTCAACCGGGACAAATGAAAAACTGTTTTTT.

Turning to this clone: The identical CDR3 is also encoded by other nucleotide sequences in the sample. The genes are TRBV5-1 and TRBJ1-1, with D unresolved. The CDR3 is 14 amino acids. V gave up 0 bases and J gave up 1 base, with 7 bases separating them. The germline CDR1 and CDR2 sequences are SGHRS and YFSETQ. The CDR3 coding sequence is TGCGCCAGCAGCTTGGGAGGAGCGAACACTGAAGCTTTCTTT. Amino acids: CASSLGGANTEAFF. Combining the CDR3 with reference TRBV5-1 and TRBJ1-1 gives the whole variable domain KAGVTQTPRYLIKTRGQQVTLSCSPISGHRSVSWYQQTPGQGLQFLFEYFSETQRNKGNFPGRFSGRQFSNSRSEMNVSTLELGDSALYLCASSLGGANTEAFFGQGTRLTVV.

To note about this clone: Other DNA sequences from this sample encode an identical CDR3 as well. V usage is TRBV27 and J usage is TRBJ1-5, with a weak D call TRBD1 (6 bases). The CDR3 is 15 amino acids. Per germline, CDR1 MNHEY and CDR2 SMNVEV (reference sequence). Trimming stripped 2 bases from V and 0 bases from J, with 8 bases between. CDR3 protein: CASSLLGGSNQPQHF. DNA for the CDR3: TGTGCCAGCAGTTTACTAGGGGGTAGCAATCAGCCCCAGCATTTT.

The chain couples TRBV7-9 to TRBJ2-3; 14 nucleotides agree with TRBD2. Germline V gives CDR1 SEHNR, CDR2 FQNEAQ (reference sequence). Trimming removed 5 bases from V and 1 base from J; junction bases left unmatched: 2. This CDR3 has 16 amino acids. CDR3 nucleotides: TGTGCCAGCAGCAGGGGACTAGCGGGAGGCACAGATACGCAGTATTTT. It translates to CASSRGLAGGTDTQYF.

This sequence joins TRBV12-3 or TRBV12-4 and TRBJ2-3; tentative D call: TRBD1 (5 bases). Trimming took off 4 bases at V and 13 bases at J, with 15 bases between the two ends. This CDR3 comprises 12 residues. CDR3 protein: CASSYSVGDEYF. In nucleotides, the CDR3 is TGTGCCAGCAGTTATTCGGTAGGGGATGAGTATTTT.